These 11 T cell receptor beta chains share one sample of origin, sequenced in a study of shared clonotypes between healthy human individuals. The repertoire was sequenced with immunoSEQ multiplex PCR; TCRdb's copy has only in-frame clones and lacks some. The profile shows around 2.5 million clones, 93% of them singletons. The sequencing input was naive CD4+ T cells from PBMCs. Subset specified: CD45RA+ positively selected. The source of these receptors is a man younger than 35 in good health. Some clones in this sample may be carry-over from other donors' samples.

The rearrangement links TRBV9 to TRBJ1-3, with unresolved D. Trimming took 4 bases from V and 4 from J, leaving 15 bases between them. Germline CDR1 is SGDLS and CDR2 is YYNGEE. This CDR3 has 15 amino acids. The CDR3 loop reads CASSRTTGVGNTIYF. For the CDR3, the DNA is TGTGCCAGCAGCCGAACCACGGGCGTCGGAAACACCATATATTTT.

This chain links TRBV6-5 with TRBJ1-2, with no clear D. V lost 8 bases and J lost 0, with 10 bases in between. This CDR3 is 13 amino acids long. Germline values: CDR1 MNHEY, CDR2 SVGAGI. The chain's CDR3 is CASCKGSNYGYTF. CDR3 DNA sequence: TGTGCCAGCTGCAAAGGGTCTAACTATGGCTACACCTTC.

The V call is TRBV6-5, the J call TRBJ1-5; 8 bases align to TRBD1. Germline CDR1 and CDR2: MNHEY and SVGAGI. The V and J ends lost 10 bases and 7 bases, in that order; junction bases with no gene match: 9. The CDR3 spans 13 residues. CDR3 region: CAKRTGRRQPQHF. DNA of the CDR3: TGTGCCAAAAGGACAGGGAGGAGACAGCCCCAGCATTTT.

J is TRBJ2-5 and V is TRBV9; 8 bases fit TRBD1. Losses at the gene ends were 8 bases for V and 2 bases for J; bases not matched to a gene: 8. Germline-derived CDR1 and CDR2 are SGDLS and YYNGEE. This CDR3 contains 14 residues. The CDR3 region is CASTNGQGQETQYF. The DNA for the CDR3 is TGTGCCAGTACGAATGGACAGGGACAAGAGACCCAGTACTTC.

V gene TRBV11-3 combines with J gene TRBJ2-5, with TRBD2 matching 9 bases. The J call is uncertain, as TRBJ2-7 better fits the DNA end. The CDR3 sequence is 14 residues long. Germline V gives CDR1 SGHNT, CDR2 YENEEA. The CDR3 protein is CASSLSGSTDEQYF. The CDR3 coding sequence is TGTGCCAGCAGCCTTAGCGGGAGTACTGACGAGCAGTACTTC.

V usage is TRBV5-6 and J usage is TRBJ2-3; possible D gene TRBD1, 6 bases. The CDR3 consists of 14 residues. Germline CDR1 and CDR2: SGHDT and YYEEEE. V lost 3 bases and J lost 1, with 9 bases in between. The CDR3 nucleotides read TGTGCCAGCAGCTCTAACAGGGGCACAGATACGCAGTATTTT. This gives the protein CASSSNRGTDTQYF.

This CDR3 reads CASSIYSGTNTGELFF. The DNA of the CDR3 is TGTGCCAGTAGTATCTATTCAGGGACGAACACCGGGGAGCTGTTTTTT. The V call is TRBV19, the J call TRBJ2-2; possible D gene TRBD1, 5 bases. Germline V gene data show CDR1 as LNHDA and CDR2 as SQIVND (reference sequence). The CDR3 has 16 residues. V was cut by 3 bases and J by 0 bases, with 11 bases left in between.

The chain is built from TRBV7-2 and TRBJ1-5, with TRBD1 identical over 8 bases. The J segment lost 9 bases and the V segment lost 1 base, leaving 5 bases of the junction unmatched. Germline assignment: CDR1 SGHTA and CDR2 FQGNSA. This CDR3 is built from 14 residues. In nucleotides, the CDR3 is TGTGCCAGCAGCTTAGGACAGGGGCTTCCGCCCCAGCATTTT. It yields the protein CASSLGQGLPPQHF.

This rearrangement joins TRBV30 to TRBJ1-1; no reliable D call. Germline CDR1 GTSNPN, CDR2 SVGIG (reference sequence). The CDR3 totals 12 residues. V was clipped by 4 bases and J by 6 bases, with 12 bases between them. The CDR3 protein is CAWMRGWPEAFF. In DNA, the CDR3 is TGTGCCTGGATGCGGGGATGGCCTGAAGCTTTCTTT. Full variable domain (rest looked up from reference TRBV30 and TRBJ1-1): SQTIHQWPATLVQPVGSPLSLECTVEGTSNPNLYWYRQAAGRGLQLLFYSVGIGQISSEVPQNLSASRPQDRQFILSSKKLLLSDSGFYLCAWMRGWPEAFFGQGTRLTVV.

This chain links TRBV7-8 with TRBJ1-2; no clear D. The V end was cut by 2 bases, the J end by 5 bases, with 12 bases between. Germline CDR1 is SGHVS and CDR2 is FQNEAQ. This CDR3 has 14 residues. The CDR3 region is CASSLRDTAYGYTF. The CDR3 region has the DNA TGTGCCAGCAGCTTACGCGACACGGCATATGGCTACACCTTC.

This chain joins TRBV6-1 and TRBJ1-3; TRBD1 matches at 8 bases. CDR1 MNHNS and CDR2 SASEGT come from the germline V gene. V was clipped by 4 bases and J by 3 bases; unmatched bases: 5. The CDR3 sequence is 15 residues long. The DNA for the CDR3 is TGTGCCAGCAGTGTTCAGGGGGCAGTTGGAAACACCATATATTTT. This gives the protein CASSVQGAVGNTIYF.